These 4 T cell receptor beta chains were sequenced from one sample in a study of T cells after yellow fever vaccination. TCRdb used MiXCR to reprocess the 5' RACE reads, holding one entry per CDR3 protein. The table has hundreds of thousands of distinct CDR3 sequences, 6.2% seen once. The sample here was PBMCs, taken 5 days after the yellow fever booster vaccination. All receptors come from a man aged 25 to 40 who received the YFV17D yellow fever vaccine.

This clonotype was picked up a small number of times. V and J are TRBV4-2 and TRBJ2-3, with 10 bases that match TRBD2. Germline V gene sequence: CDR1 LGHNA, CDR2 YNFKEQ. The CDR3 consists of 16 residues. V was clipped by 5 bases and J by 0 bases; unmatched bases: 5. The CDR3 DNA sequence: TGTGCCAGCAGCGAGACAGCGGGAGGGAGCACAGATACGCAGTATTTT. Translated: CASSETAGGSTDTQYF.

The chain links TRBV6-5 to TRBJ1-4; maybe TRBD1 (5 bases). V was pared by 2 bases and J by 7 bases, with 14 bases between. Germline V lookup: CDR1 MNHEY, CDR2 SVGAGI. The CDR3 runs 15 residues. The CDR3 nucleotides read TGTGCCAGCAGTTACGATGACAGCGATCTTGAAAAACTGTTTTTT. Amino acid sequence: CASSYDDSDLEKLFF.

This clonotype appeared a few times. The chain uses TRBV30 and TRBJ2-7; 7 bases are a match to TRBD2. The germline gives CDR1 GTSNPN, CDR2 SVGIG (reference sequence). V lost 0 bases and J lost 7; bases outside the gene matches: 12. The CDR3 has 15 residues. CDR3 region: CAWSVTPGGSGEQYF. The CDR3 DNA is TGTGCCTGGAGTGTAACCCCAGGCGGGAGTGGGGAGCAGTACTTC.

This clonotype came up a few times. J is TRBJ2-5 and V is TRBV20-1, with D perhaps TRBD1 or TRBD2 (5 bases each). Germline V gives CDR1 DFQATT, CDR2 SNEGSKA (reference sequence). CDR3 length: 14 amino acids. V was clipped by 5 bases and J by 7 bases, with 20 bases between them. CDR3 sequence: CSAPTGPSVGTQYF. In DNA form, the CDR3 reads TGCAGTGCTCCGACGGGACCCTCGGTGGGGACCCAGTACTTC.